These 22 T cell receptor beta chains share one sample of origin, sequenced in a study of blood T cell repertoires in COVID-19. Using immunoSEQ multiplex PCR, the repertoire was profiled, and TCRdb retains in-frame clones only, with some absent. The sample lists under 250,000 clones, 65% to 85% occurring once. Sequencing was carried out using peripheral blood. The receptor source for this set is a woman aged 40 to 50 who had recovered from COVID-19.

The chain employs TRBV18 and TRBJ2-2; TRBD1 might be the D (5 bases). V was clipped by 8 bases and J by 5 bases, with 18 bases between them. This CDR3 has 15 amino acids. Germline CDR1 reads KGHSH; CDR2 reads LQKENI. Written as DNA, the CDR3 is TGTGCCAGCACTACACCCAGCAGGGAAACCGGGGAGCTGTTTTTT. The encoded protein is CASTTPSRETGELFF.

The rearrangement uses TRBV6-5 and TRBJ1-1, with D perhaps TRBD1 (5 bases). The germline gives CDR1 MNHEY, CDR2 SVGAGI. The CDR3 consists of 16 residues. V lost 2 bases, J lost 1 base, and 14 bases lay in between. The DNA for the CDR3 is TGTGCCAGCAGTTACGGGGCGGCGATGGCGAACACTGAAGCTTTCTTT. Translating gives CASSYGAAMANTEAFF.

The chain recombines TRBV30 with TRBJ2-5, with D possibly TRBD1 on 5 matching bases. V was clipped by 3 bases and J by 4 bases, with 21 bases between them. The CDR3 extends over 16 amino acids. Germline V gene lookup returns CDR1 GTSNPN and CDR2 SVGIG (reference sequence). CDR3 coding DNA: TGTGCCTGGAGCACTACTAACGGGCGTCAGGGAGAGACCCAGTACTTC. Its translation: CAWSTTNGRQGETQYF.

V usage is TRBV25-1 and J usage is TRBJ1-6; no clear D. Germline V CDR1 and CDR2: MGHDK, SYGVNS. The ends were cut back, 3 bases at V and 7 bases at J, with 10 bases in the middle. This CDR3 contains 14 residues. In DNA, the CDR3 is TGTGCCAGCAGTGATAGGTGGGCAAATTCACCCCTCCACTTT. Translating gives CASSDRWANSPLHF.

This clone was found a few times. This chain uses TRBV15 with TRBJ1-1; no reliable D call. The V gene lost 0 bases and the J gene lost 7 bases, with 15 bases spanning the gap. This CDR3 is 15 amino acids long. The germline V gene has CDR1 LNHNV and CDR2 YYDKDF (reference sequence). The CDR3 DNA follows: TGTGCCACCAGCAGAGATAAGTCATGGGAGATTGAAGCTTTCTTT. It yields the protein CATSRDKSWEIEAFF.

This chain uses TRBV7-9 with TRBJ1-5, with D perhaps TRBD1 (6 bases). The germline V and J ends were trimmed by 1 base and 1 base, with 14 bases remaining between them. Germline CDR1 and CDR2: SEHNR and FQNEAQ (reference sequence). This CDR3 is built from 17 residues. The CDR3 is CASSLGGGGRSNQPQHF. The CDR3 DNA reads TGTGCCAGCAGCTTAGGGGGAGGGGGAAGAAGCAATCAGCCCCAGCATTTT.

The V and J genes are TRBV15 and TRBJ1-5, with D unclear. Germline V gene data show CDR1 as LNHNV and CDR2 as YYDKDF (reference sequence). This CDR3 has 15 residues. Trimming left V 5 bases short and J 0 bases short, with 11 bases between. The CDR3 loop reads CATSGGDISNQPQHF. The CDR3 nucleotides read TGTGCCACCAGCGGCGGGGATATTAGCAATCAGCCCCAGCATTTT.

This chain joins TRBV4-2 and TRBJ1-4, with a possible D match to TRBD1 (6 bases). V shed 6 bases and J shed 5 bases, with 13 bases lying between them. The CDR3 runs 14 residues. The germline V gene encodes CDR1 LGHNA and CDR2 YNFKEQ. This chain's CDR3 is CASSPDRGNEKLFF. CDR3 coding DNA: TGTGCCAGCAGTCCGGACAGAGGCAATGAAAAACTGTTTTTT.

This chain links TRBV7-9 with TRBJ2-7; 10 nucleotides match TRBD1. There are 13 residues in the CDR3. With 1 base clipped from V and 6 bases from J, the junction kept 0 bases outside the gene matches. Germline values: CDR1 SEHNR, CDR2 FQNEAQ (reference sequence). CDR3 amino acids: CASSLGTGGEQYF. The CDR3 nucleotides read TGTGCCAGCAGCTTAGGGACAGGGGGCGAGCAGTACTTC.

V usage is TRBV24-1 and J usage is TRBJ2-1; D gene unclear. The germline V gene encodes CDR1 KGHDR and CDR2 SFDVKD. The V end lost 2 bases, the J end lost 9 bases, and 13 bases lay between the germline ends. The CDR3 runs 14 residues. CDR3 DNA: TGTGCCACCAGTGATTCGTTGGTGGCTCGTGAGCAGTTCTTC. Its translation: CATSDSLVAREQFF.

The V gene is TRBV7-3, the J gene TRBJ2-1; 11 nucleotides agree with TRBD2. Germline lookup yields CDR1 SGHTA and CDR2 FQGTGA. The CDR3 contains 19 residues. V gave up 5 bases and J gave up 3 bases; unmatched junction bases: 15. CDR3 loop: CASSQASTSGGQYYNEQFF. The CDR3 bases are TGTGCCAGCAGCCAAGCCAGTACTAGCGGGGGCCAATACTACAATGAGCAGTTCTTC.

The CDR3 DNA sequence: TGTGCTAGTGGTCCGGGACTAGCCTACAATGAGCAGTTCTTC. Translation gives CASGPGLAYNEQFF. This chain connects TRBV12-5 to TRBJ2-1; 8 positions match TRBD2. The germline V gene encodes CDR1 LGHNT and CDR2 FRNRAP. The CDR3 has 14 residues. V dropped 5 bases and J dropped 2; count of bases not matched to a gene: 2.

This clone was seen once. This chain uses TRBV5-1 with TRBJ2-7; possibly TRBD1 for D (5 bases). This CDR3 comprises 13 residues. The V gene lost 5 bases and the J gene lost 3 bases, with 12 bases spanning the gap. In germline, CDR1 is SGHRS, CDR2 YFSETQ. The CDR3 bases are TGCGCCAGCAGTAGACAGAAATTCTACGAGCAGTACTTC. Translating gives CASSRQKFYEQYF.

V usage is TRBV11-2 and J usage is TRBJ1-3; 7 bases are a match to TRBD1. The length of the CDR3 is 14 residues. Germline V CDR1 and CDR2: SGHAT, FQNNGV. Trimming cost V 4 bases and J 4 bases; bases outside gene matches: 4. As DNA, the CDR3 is TGTGCCAGCAGCTACGCGGACAGGGGAAACACCATATATTTT. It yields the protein CASSYADRGNTIYF.

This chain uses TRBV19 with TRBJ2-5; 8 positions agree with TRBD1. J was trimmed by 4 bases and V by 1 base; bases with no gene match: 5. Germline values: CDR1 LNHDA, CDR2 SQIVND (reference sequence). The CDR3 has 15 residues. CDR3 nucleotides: TGTGCCAGTAGTATAGTTGGCACAGGGGGAGAGACCCAGTACTTC. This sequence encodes CASSIVGTGGETQYF.

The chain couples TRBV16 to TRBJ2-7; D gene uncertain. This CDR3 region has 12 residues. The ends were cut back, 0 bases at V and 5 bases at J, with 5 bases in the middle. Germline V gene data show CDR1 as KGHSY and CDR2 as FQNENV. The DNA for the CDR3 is TGTGCCAGCAGCCAATCCGCTAACGAGCAGTACTTC. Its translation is CASSQSANEQYF.

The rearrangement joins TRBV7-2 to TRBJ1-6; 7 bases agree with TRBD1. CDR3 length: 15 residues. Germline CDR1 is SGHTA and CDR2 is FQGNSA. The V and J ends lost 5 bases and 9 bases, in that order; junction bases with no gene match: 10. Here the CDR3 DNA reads TGTGCCAGCAGCCCCGGGGGACAGACCTTTTCACCCCTCCACTTT. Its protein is CASSPGGQTFSPLHF.

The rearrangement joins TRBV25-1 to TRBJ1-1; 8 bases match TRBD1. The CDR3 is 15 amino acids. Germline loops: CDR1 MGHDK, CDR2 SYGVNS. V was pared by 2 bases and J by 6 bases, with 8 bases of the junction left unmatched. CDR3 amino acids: CASSELSDRGAEAFF. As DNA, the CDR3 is TGTGCCAGCAGTGAACTCTCCGACAGGGGCGCTGAAGCTTTCTTT.

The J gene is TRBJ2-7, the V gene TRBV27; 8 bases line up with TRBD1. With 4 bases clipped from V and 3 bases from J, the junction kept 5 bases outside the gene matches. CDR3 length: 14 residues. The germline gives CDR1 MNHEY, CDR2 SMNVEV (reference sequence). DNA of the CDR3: TGTGCCAGCAGTTCCCGGGACAGGCTCTACGAGCAGTACTTC. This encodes CASSSRDRLYEQYF.

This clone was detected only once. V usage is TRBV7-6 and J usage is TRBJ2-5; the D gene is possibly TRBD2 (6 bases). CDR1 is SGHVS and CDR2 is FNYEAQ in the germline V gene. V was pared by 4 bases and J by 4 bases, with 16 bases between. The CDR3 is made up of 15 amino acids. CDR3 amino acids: CASSSPGRGRETQYF. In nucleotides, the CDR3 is TGTGCCAGCAGCTCTCCTGGACGGGGGAGAGAGACCCAGTACTTC.

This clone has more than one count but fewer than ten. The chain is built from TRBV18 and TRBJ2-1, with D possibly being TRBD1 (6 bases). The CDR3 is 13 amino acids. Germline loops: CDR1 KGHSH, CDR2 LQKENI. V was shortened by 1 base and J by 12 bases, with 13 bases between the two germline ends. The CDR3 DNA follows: TGTGCCAGCTCACCACTAACAGGGTCCACGCAGTTCTTC. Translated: CASSPLTGSTQFF.

CDR3 coding DNA: TGCGCCAGCAGCCAGACAGGTTCACCCCTCCACTTT. This codes for CASSQTGSPLHF. V and J are TRBV4-1 and TRBJ1-6, with TRBD1 as a possible D gene (6 bases). The CDR3 sequence is 12 residues long. Trimming left V 3 bases short and J 9 bases short, with 6 bases between. The germline CDR1 and CDR2 sequences are MGHRA and YSYEKL.